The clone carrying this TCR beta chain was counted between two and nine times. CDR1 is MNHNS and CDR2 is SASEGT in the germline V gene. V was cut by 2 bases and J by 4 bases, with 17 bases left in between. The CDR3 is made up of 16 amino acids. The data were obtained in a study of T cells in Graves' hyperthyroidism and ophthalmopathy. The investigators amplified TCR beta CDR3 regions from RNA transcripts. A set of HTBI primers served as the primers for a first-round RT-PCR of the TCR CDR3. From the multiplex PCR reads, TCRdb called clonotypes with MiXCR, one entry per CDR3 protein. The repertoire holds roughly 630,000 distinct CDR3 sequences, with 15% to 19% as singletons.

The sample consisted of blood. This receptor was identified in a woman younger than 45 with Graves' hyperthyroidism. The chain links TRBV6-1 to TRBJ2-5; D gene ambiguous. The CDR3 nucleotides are TGTGCCAGCAGTGAAACGACATTGATGGTGCTAGAGACCCAGTACTTC. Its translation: CASSETTLMVLETQYF.